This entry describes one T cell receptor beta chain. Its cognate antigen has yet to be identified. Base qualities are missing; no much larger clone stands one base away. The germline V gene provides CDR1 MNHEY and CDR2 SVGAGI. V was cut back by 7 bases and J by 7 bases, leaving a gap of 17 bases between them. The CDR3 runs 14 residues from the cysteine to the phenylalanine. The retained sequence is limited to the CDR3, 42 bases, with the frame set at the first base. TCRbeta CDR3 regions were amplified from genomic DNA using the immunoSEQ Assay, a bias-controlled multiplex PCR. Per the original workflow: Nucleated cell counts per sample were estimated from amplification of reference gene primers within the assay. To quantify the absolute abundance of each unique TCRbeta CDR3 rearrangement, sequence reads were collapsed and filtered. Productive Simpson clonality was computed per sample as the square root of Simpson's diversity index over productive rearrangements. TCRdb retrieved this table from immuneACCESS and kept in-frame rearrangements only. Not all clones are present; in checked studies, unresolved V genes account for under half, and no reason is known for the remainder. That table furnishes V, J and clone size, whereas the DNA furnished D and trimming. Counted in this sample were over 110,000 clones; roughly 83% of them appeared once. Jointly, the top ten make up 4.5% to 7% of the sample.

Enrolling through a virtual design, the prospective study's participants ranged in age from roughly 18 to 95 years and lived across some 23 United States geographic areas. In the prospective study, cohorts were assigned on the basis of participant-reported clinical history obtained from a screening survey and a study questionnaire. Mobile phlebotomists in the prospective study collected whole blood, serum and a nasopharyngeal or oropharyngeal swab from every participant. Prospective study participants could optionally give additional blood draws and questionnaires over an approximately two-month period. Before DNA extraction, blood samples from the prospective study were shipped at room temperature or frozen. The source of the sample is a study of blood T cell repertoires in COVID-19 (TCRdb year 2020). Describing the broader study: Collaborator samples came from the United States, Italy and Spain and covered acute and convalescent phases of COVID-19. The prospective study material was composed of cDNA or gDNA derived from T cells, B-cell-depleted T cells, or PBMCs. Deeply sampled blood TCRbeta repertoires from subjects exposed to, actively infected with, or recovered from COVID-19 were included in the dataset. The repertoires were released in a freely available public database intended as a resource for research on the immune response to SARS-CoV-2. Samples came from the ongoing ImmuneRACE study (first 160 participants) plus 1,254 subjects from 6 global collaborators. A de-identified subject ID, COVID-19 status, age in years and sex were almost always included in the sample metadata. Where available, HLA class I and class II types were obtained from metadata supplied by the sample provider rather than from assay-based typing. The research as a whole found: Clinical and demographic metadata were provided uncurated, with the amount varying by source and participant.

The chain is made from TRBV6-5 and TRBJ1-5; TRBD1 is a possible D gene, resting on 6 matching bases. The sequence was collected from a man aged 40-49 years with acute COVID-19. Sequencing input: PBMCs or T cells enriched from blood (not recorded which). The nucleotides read TGTGCCAGCACCGCGCGGGGGGCAGGACAGCCCCAGCATTTT. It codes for CASTARGAGQPQHF.